The 14 T cell receptor beta chains below come from one sample, sequenced in a study of beta chain features in type 1 diabetes. Study-level findings and limits: Significant though moderate, a shortening of TCRB CDR3s appeared in all four CD4+ subsets of Type 1 diabetes patients.

The isolated RNA, all of it, was reverse transcribed, so expressed TCRB transcripts were what got sequenced. Produced via immunoSEQ multiplex PCR; TCRdb's table is partial and in-frame only. Seen here are 20,000 to 30,000 clones, roughly two thirds observed once, and the top ten hold around 4%. No cognate antigen is known for these TCRs. The source material was Tregs from blood. The receptors shown here come from a man between 18 and 35 years old with type 1 diabetes.

The chain is built from TRBV7-9 and TRBJ2-5; 8 bases map to TRBD1. The DNA end lines up better with TRBJ2-7; the J call may be wrong. This CDR3 contains 14 residues. Germline V CDR1 and CDR2: SEHNR, FQNEAQ (reference sequence). CDR3 sequence (DNA): TGTGCCAGCAGCCCTGGACAGGGCAGTAACGAGCAGTACTTC. Translation: CASSPGQGSNEQYF.

The rearrangement links TRBV4-2 to TRBJ2-2; D may be TRBD2 (6 bases). CDR3 length: 17 amino acids. The ends were cut back, 4 bases at V and 2 bases at J, with 17 bases in the middle. Germline-derived CDR1 and CDR2 are LGHNA and YNFKEQ. CDR3 DNA sequence: TGTGCCAGCAGCCCTGCAAAAGGGACTCAAAACACCGGGGAGCTGTTTTTT. Amino acids: CASSPAKGTQNTGELFF.

V usage is TRBV27 and J usage is TRBJ2-5, with 8 positions matching TRBD2. CDR1 is MNHEY and CDR2 is SMNVEV in the germline V gene (reference sequence). The V gene end was trimmed by 5 bases and the J gene end by 2 bases; junction bases not matched to a gene: 7. This CDR3 contains 15 residues. DNA for the CDR3: TGTGCCAGCAGTAGACGGGGGGGGTATCAAGAGACCCAGTACTTC. Its protein is CASSRRGGYQETQYF.

The genes are TRBV28 and TRBJ2-7; 8 nucleotides align to TRBD1. J lost 6 bases, V lost 5 bases, and 6 bases had no gene match. Germline CDR1 and CDR2: MDHEN and SYDVKM. The CDR3 is 13 residues long. In DNA, the CDR3 is TGTGCCAGCAGTCAGGGGGCCCGTCGCGAGCAGTACTTC. Translating gives CASSQGARREQYF.

This rearrangement joins TRBV7-9 to TRBJ2-1, with D maybe TRBD2 (5 bases). Germline V CDR1 and CDR2: SEHNR, FQNEAQ (reference sequence). V lost 2 bases, J lost 2 bases, and 22 bases lay in between. This CDR3 is built from 19 residues. For the CDR3, the DNA is TGTGCCAGCAGCTTACCACCCGGAACTAGAAGTAAAACCTACAATGAGCAGTTCTTC. Translated, it gives CASSLPPGTRSKTYNEQFF.

The chain combines TRBV29-1 with TRBJ2-3, with TRBD2 matching 8 bases. Trimming removed 5 bases from V and 1 base from J; junction bases left unmatched: 2. Germline V lookup: CDR1 SQVTM, CDR2 ANQGSEA. This CDR3 spans 13 amino acids. The DNA of the CDR3 is TGCAGCGTTTTGACTAGCGGCACAGATACGCAGTATTTT. Translated, it gives CSVLTSGTDTQYF.

V gene TRBV7-8 combines with J gene TRBJ2-7; TRBD2 matches at 8 bases. The germline V gene encodes CDR1 SGHVS and CDR2 FQNEAQ. Unmatched junction bases numbered 3, after V lost 5 bases and J lost 6 bases. This CDR3 has 12 amino acids. The CDR3: CASSQGLAEQYF. As DNA, the CDR3 is TGTGCCAGCAGCCAAGGACTAGCCGAGCAGTACTTC.

This sequence joins TRBV5-1 and TRBJ2-3; D might be TRBD1 (5 bases). This CDR3 spans 17 amino acids. Trimming took off 0 bases at V and 0 bases at J, with 14 bases between the two ends. CDR1 and CDR2 (germline): SGHRS, YFSETQ. This CDR3 reads CASSLVQAASSTDTQYF. The CDR3 nucleotides read TGCGCCAGCAGCTTGGTACAGGCTGCGTCTAGCACAGATACGCAGTATTTT.

The chain joins TRBV11-2 to TRBJ2-7; the match to TRBD2 covers 12 bases. The J segment lost 3 bases and the V segment lost 4 bases, leaving 4 bases of the junction unmatched. The germline gives CDR1 SGHAT, CDR2 FQNNGV. The CDR3 is made up of 15 amino acids. The CDR3 nucleotides read TGTGCCAGCAGCTATCTAGCGGGAGGGCGCTACGAGCAGTACTTC. Translation gives CASSYLAGGRYEQYF. The variable domain in full, completed from reference TRBV11-2 and TRBJ2-7, reads EAGVAQSPRYKIIEKRQSVAFWCNPISGHATLYWYQQILGQGPKLLIQFQNNGVVDDSQLPKDRFSAERLKGVDSTLKIQPAKLEDSAVYLCASSYLAGGRYEQYFGPGTRLTVT.

The V gene is TRBV7-8, the J gene TRBJ2-2; D ambiguous. Germline V gives CDR1 SGHVS, CDR2 FQNEAQ. Trimming removed 1 base from V and 3 bases from J, with 9 bases in between. The CDR3 is 15 residues long. CDR3 coding DNA: TGTGCCAGCAGCTTAGTTCCTAACTACACCGGGGAGCTGTTTTTT. Translation gives CASSLVPNYTGELFF.

The J gene is TRBJ1-2, the V gene TRBV7-9, with TRBD1 matching over 9 bases. Germline V gene sequence: CDR1 SEHNR, CDR2 FQNEAQ (reference sequence). The CDR3 is made up of 14 amino acids. Losses at the gene ends were 8 bases for V and 6 bases for J; bases not matched to a gene: 10. The CDR3 loop is CASLGGTGMHGYTF. As DNA, the CDR3 is TGTGCCAGCCTGGGCGGGACAGGGATGCATGGCTACACCTTC.

The rearrangement joins TRBV7-2 to TRBJ2-7, with 9 bases identical to TRBD2. The germline gives CDR1 SGHTA, CDR2 FQGNSA. V dropped 5 bases and J dropped 3; count of bases not matched to a gene: 17. The CDR3 runs to 18 residues. CDR3 sequence: CASSPSGLAGLPNYEQYF. In DNA, the CDR3 is TGTGCCAGCAGCCCTAGCGGGCTAGCGGGGCTCCCGAACTACGAGCAGTACTTC.

The V gene is TRBV6-6, the J gene TRBJ1-2; tentatively, D is TRBD1 (5 bases). The CDR3 runs to 14 residues. Trimming removed 1 base at V and 4 bases at J, with 10 bases between. The germline V gene has CDR1 MNHNY and CDR2 SVGAGI (reference sequence). CDR3 amino acids: CASSYLAGPYGYTF. The CDR3, as DNA: TGTGCCAGCAGTTACTTGGCAGGGCCCTATGGCTACACCTTC.

V is TRBV6-5 and J is TRBJ2-1; 8 positions match TRBD1. The germline V gene encodes CDR1 MNHEY and CDR2 SVGAGI. The V and J ends lost 6 bases and 3 bases, in that order; junction bases with no gene match: 7. The CDR3 is 15 residues long. The CDR3 bases are TGTGCCAGCAGGCATGGACAGGGTCGCTACAATGAGCAGTTCTTC. Its protein product is CASRHGQGRYNEQFF.